Reported below is one T cell receptor (beta chain). No antigen is known for it. Researchers took RNA transcripts and amplified the TCR beta CDR3 regions from them. HTBI primers were employed in a first-round RT-PCR of the TCR CDR3. TCRdb called the multiplex PCR reads again in MiXCR, with one record for every CDR3 protein. In the table there are around 690,000 distinct CDR3 sequences, 17% of which are singletons. Over 18 months, lack of ophthalmopathy progression marked Graves' hyperthyroidism as stable. Hyperthyroidism had been newly diagnosed in patients aged 18 to 65, and its duration was under 2 months. Diagnoses used clinical symptoms, serum thyroxine and TRAb, thyroid ultrasound and orbital computed tomography. This specimen comes from a study of T cells in Graves' hyperthyroidism and ophthalmopathy. Trimming removed 1 base from V and 5 bases from J; junction bases left unmatched: 2. The CDR3 has 16 residues. The germline V gene has CDR1 KGHSH and CDR2 LQKENI.

The study, taken as a whole, reports: Among thyroid clonotypes expanded above 0.001, most also appeared in blood.

The V and J genes are TRBV18 and TRBJ1-6; 10 bases agree with TRBD1. The sequence came from a man aged 50 to 60 with Graves' hyperthyroidism. What was sequenced was blood. Here the CDR3 reads CASSPRQGANNSPLHF. The CDR3 coding sequence is TGTGCCAGCTCACCACGACAGGGGGCAAATAATTCACCCCTCCACTTT.